This is a list of T cell receptor beta chains from one sample in a study of cytomegalovirus exposure and HLA in healthy donors. Profiled with immunoSEQ multiplex PCR; TCRdb holds only in-frame clones, not every one. Among over 200,000 clones listed, about nine tenths were seen once. The sample taken for sequencing was PBMCs. Every receptor here comes from a woman younger than 35 in good health and CMV-seropositive. Both conserved end residues are part of each CDR3. D genes are given only for firm matches. A row's size may be missing; if present it is once, few, many or a size class.

d_call	clone_size	v_call	j_call	cdr3_aa	cdr3_nt
.	few	TRBV19	TRBJ2-2	CASSIPGFTGELFF	TGTGCCAGTAGTATACCAGGGTTTACCGGGGAGCTGTTTTTT
.	.	TRBV27	TRBJ1-5	CASSPQAKTGRNQPQHF	TGTGCCAGCAGTCCACAGGCTAAGACAGGTCGGAATCAGCCCCAGCATTTT
TRBD2	.	TRBV6-4	TRBJ2-1	CASSDSSGSSYNEQFF	TGTGCCAGCAGTGACTCTAGCGGGAGCTCCTACAATGAGCAGTTCTTC
.	once	TRBV11-2	TRBJ2-7	CASSALTRSSYEQYF	TGTGCCAGCAGCGCCCTCACTCGGAGCTCCTACGAGCAGTACTTC
TRBD2	.	TRBV9	TRBJ2-2	CASSVGLAFITGELFF	TGTGCCAGCAGCGTCGGACTAGCGTTTATCACCGGGGAGCTGTTTTTT
TRBD2	few	TRBV5-3	TRBJ2-5	CARSPPLTSGRGETQYF	TGTGCCAGAAGCCCCCCCCTGACTAGCGGGAGAGGAGAGACCCAGTACTTC
TRBD2	.	TRBV27	TRBJ2-5	CASSLSSGAYQETQYF	TGTGCCAGCAGTTTATCGAGCGGGGCGTACCAAGAGACCCAGTACTTC
TRBD2	.	TRBV7-2	TRBJ2-7	CASSLQTSGYEQYF	TGTGCCAGCAGCTTACAGACTAGCGGGTACGAGCAGTACTTC
TRBD1	.	TRBV4-1	TRBJ1-5	CASSRDRGDQPQHF	TGCGCCAGCAGCCGGGACAGGGGCGATCAGCCCCAGCATTTT
TRBD2	.	TRBV4-1	TRBJ2-1	CASSQILAGRDEQFF	TGCGCCAGCAGCCAAATTCTAGCGGGAAGAGATGAGCAGTTCTTC
.	.	TRBV27	TRBJ1-1	CASSGIEMNTEAFF	TGTGCCTCCTCCGGGATAGAAATGAACACTGAAGCTTTCTTT
TRBD2	.	TRBV2	TRBJ2-1	CASPRRLAGEYNEQFF	TGTGCCAGCCCCCGCCGACTAGCGGGAGAATACAATGAGCAGTTCTTC
TRBD2	few	TRBV7-9	TRBJ2-5	CASTGLGGDMETQYF	TGTGCCAGCACTGGGCTCGGGGGGGACATGGAGACCCAGTACTTC
.	.	TRBV28	TRBJ1-5	CASSLSPPYQPQHF	TGTGCCAGCAGTTTATCCCCCCCATATCAGCCCCAGCATTTT
.	many	TRBV12-1	TRBJ2-1	CASSFREGSYNEQFF	TGTGCCAGCAGCTTTCGGGAGGGCTCCTACAATGAGCAGTTCTTC
TRBD2	.	TRBV7-9	TRBJ2-3	CASSGTRLTQYF	TGTGCCAGCAGCGGGACTAGGCTTACGCAGTATTTT
TRBD2	.	TRBV27	TRBJ2-5	CASSYSGRAPTQYF	TGTGCCAGCAGTTATAGCGGGAGGGCCCCGACCCAGTACTTC
TRBD1	.	TRBV5-1	TRBJ2-7	CASSRDRGPYEQYF	TGCGCCAGCAGCCGGGACAGGGGGCCCTACGAGCAGTACTTC
TRBD1	once	TRBV27	TRBJ2-3	CASSLGQGVFTDTQYF	TGTGCCAGCAGTTTAGGGCAGGGGGTTTTCACAGATACGCAGTATTTT
TRBD1	.	TRBV5-1	TRBJ1-5	CASSWGQGGNQPQHF	TGCGCCAGCAGCTGGGGACAGGGCGGCAATCAGCCCCAGCATTTT
.	.	TRBV25-1	TRBJ1-2	CASFSDRDYGYTF	TGTGCCAGCTTTTCCGACAGAGACTATGGCTACACCTTC
TRBD1	once	TRBV19	TRBJ1-1	CASSMWTGTNTEAFF	TGTGCCAGTAGTATGTGGACAGGGACGAACACTGAAGCTTTCTTT
TRBD1	.	TRBV2	TRBJ1-4	CASSGDSNEKLFF	TGTGCCAGCAGTGGGGACAGCAATGAAAAACTGTTTTTT
TRBD2	.	TRBV18	TRBJ2-3	CASSPYSGSTDTQYF	TGTGCCAGCTCACCATATAGCGGGAGCACAGATACGCAGTATTTT
.	.	TRBV5-1	TRBJ1-5	CASSSETDQPQHF	TGCGCCAGCAGCTCCGAGACAGATCAGCCCCAGCATTTT
.	.	TRBV25-1	TRBJ2-7	CASSPGTATPYEQYF	TGTGCCAGCAGCCCCGGAACAGCAACCCCCTACGAGCAGTACTTC
TRBD1	.	TRBV28	TRBJ1-2	CASSSLAGTGYSGYTF	TGTGCCAGCAGTTCCCTCGCCGGGACAGGGTATTCTGGCTACACCTTC
TRBD2	.	TRBV28	TRBJ2-2	CASKFGTSSGELFF	TGTGCCAGCAAATTCGGGACTAGCTCCGGGGAGCTGTTTTTT
.	.	TRBV7-9	TRBJ2-1	CASSLGGRDEQFF	TGTGCCAGCAGCTTAGGAGGGCGGGATGAGCAGTTCTTC
.	.	TRBV19	TRBJ2-7	CASSMRGQGTSSEQYF	TGTGCCAGTAGTATGAGGGGTCAGGGGACCTCTAGCGAGCAGTACTTC
TRBD1	.	TRBV7-8	TRBJ1-1	CASSPRTGKAFF	TGTGCCAGCAGCCCGCGGACAGGGAAGGCTTTCTTT
TRBD2	.	TRBV27	TRBJ2-1	CASSLRGGRAIYDEQFF	TGTGCCAGCAGTTTAAGGGGTGGGAGGGCCATTTACGATGAGCAGTTCTTC
TRBD2	.	TRBV11-3	TRBJ2-7	CASSSRSGNPGEQYF	TGTGCCAGCAGCTCAAGAAGCGGGAACCCCGGCGAGCAGTACTTC
TRBD2	.	TRBV5-1	TRBJ2-1	CASSLLAGGNNEQFF	TGCGCCAGCAGCCTCCTAGCGGGAGGGAATAATGAGCAGTTCTTC
.	.	TRBV7-9	TRBJ1-1	CASSLARSSNTEAFF	TGTGCCAGCAGCTTAGCCCGGTCATCGAACACTGAAGCTTTCTTT
TRBD1	few	TRBV19	TRBJ1-1	CASGGQGGTEAFF	TGTGCCAGTGGGGGACAGGGAGGCACTGAAGCTTTCTTT
TRBD1	.	TRBV5-4	TRBJ2-5	CASSLRQGQETQYF	TGTGCCAGCAGCTTGAGACAGGGTCAAGAGACCCAGTACTTC
TRBD1	.	TRBV7-7	TRBJ1-1	CASSLAITGTGNTEAFF	TGTGCTAGCAGCTTAGCCATTACCGGGACAGGGAACACTGAAGCTTTCTTT
TRBD1	.	TRBV10-3	TRBJ2-5	CAISDIRGLGETQYF	TGTGCCATCAGTGATATAAGGGGGCTGGGAGAGACCCAGTACTTC
.	.	TRBV28	TRBJ1-3	CASRRDFNSGNTIYF	TGTGCCAGCAGACGGGACTTCAACTCTGGAAACACCATATATTTT
TRBD2	once	TRBV5-1	TRBJ2-7	CASSLLTAGAIDYEQYF	TGCGCCAGCAGCTTGTTGACGGCGGGAGCGATCGACTACGAGCAGTACTTC
TRBD1	.	TRBV5-1	TRBJ2-7	CASGFRGQGYEQYF	TGCGCCAGCGGCTTCCGGGGACAGGGCTACGAGCAGTACTTC
TRBD2	.	TRBV5-1	TRBJ2-2	CASSLGPLAGDGGELFF	TGCGCCAGCAGCTTGGGGCCCCTAGCGGGGGACGGCGGGGAGCTGTTTTTT